The 23 T cell receptor beta chains below were found in one sample sequenced in a study of tissue T cells after allogeneic stem cell transplantation. Repertoires were generated with immunoSEQ multiplex PCR, while TCRdb's copy carries only in-frame clones and drops some. The sample lists 600 to 900 clones; 74% were seen once. Specimen: bone marrow, collected at autopsy. The receptors shown here come from a female patient between 18 and 50 years old with steroid-refractory graft-versus-host disease after an allogeneic stem cell transplant. Part of the T cells may come from the graft donor.

This chain connects TRBV9 to TRBJ2-7; 10 bases align to TRBD2. The CDR3 has 16 amino acids. The V gene's germline CDR1 is SGDLS and CDR2 YYNGEE. V was clipped by 4 bases and J by 7 bases; unmatched bases: 14. The CDR3 is CASSPRGSGGLGEQYF. CDR3 DNA: TGTGCCAGCAGCCCCCGCGGTAGCGGGGGGTTGGGGGAGCAGTACTTC.

This clone was seen a single time. V usage is TRBV27 and J usage is TRBJ1-5, with TRBD1 identical over 7 bases. CDR1 is MNHEY, CDR2 SMNVEV, per germline (reference sequence). The CDR3 is 15 residues long. The V gene end was trimmed by 7 bases and the J gene end by 3 bases; junction bases not matched to a gene: 9. CDR3 bases: TGTGCCAGCATGAGGGGGACAGTGAACAATCAGCCCCAGCATTTT. The encoded protein is CASMRGTVNNQPQHF.

The chain couples TRBV7-9 to TRBJ1-4; 12 positions match TRBD1. The V gene's germline CDR1 is SEHNR and CDR2 FQNEAQ (reference sequence). Unmatched junction bases numbered 7, after V lost 5 bases and J lost 0 bases. The CDR3 sequence is 18 residues long. The CDR3 protein is CASSPPGQGATTNEKLFF. The CDR3 coding sequence is TGTGCCAGCAGCCCCCCGGGACAGGGGGCTACAACTAATGAAAAACTGTTTTTT.

This chain links TRBV12-3 or TRBV12-4 with TRBJ1-1; D is unresolved. V was shortened by 5 bases and J by 10 bases, with 11 bases between the two germline ends. CDR3 length equals 11 residues. For the CDR3, the DNA is TGTGCCAGCAGTCTTACAGCCCGAGCTTTCTTT. This encodes CASSLTARAFF.

The chain combines TRBV4-1 with TRBJ2-7; 12 positions match TRBD1. Germline V lookup: CDR1 MGHRA, CDR2 YSYEKL. This CDR3 region has 14 residues. V shed 4 bases and J 6 bases; nucleotides not matched to a gene: 4. The CDR3 loop is CASSPRDRGLEQYF. The CDR3 coding sequence is TGCGCCAGCAGCCCTCGGGACAGGGGGCTCGAGCAGTACTTC.

This clone was seen once. V usage is TRBV27 and J usage is TRBJ2-7; D is perhaps TRBD1 or TRBD2 (6 bases each). Per the germline V gene, CDR1 is MNHEY and CDR2 is SMNVEV (reference sequence). CDR3 length equals 13 residues. Trimming stripped 5 bases from V and 5 bases from J, with 13 bases between. CDR3 sequence reads: CASSPGAPNEQYF. In DNA form, the CDR3 reads TGTGCCAGCAGTCCGGGGGCTCCTAACGAGCAGTACTTC.

The chain recombines TRBV10-1 with TRBJ2-7, with a weak D call TRBD1 (5 bases). Germline lookup yields CDR1 WNHNN and CDR2 SYGVQD (reference sequence). The length of the CDR3 is 17 residues. Trimming removed 1 base from V and 3 bases from J, with 19 bases in between. The CDR3 spells CASSEFGGQDLFYEQYF. As DNA, the CDR3 is TGCGCCAGCAGTGAGTTTGGTGGACAAGACCTATTCTACGAGCAGTACTTC.

The V gene is TRBV10-2, the J gene TRBJ1-1; 7 bases agree with TRBD1. V dropped 0 bases and J dropped 6; count of bases not matched to a gene: 7. The CDR3 has 15 amino acids. CDR1 is WSHSY, CDR2 SAAADI, per germline. CDR3 sequence (DNA): TGCGCCAGCAGTGAGTCACCAGGGGGGCGACCTGAAGCTTTCTTT. This gives the protein CASSESPGGRPEAFF.

The gene calls are TRBV27 and TRBJ2-7; possible D gene TRBD1, 6 bases. The CDR3 loop spans 15 amino acids. Per the germline V gene, CDR1 is MNHEY and CDR2 is SMNVEV (reference sequence). Trimming took 0 bases from V and 3 from J, leaving 12 bases between them. The CDR3 DNA reads TGTGCCAGCAGTTTATCGATCCCCAGGGGCTACGAGCAGTACTTC. It encodes CASSLSIPRGYEQYF.

The chain combines TRBV12-3 or TRBV12-4 with TRBJ1-2; D call uncertain. The CDR3 extends over 13 amino acids. The germline V and J ends were trimmed by 6 bases and 2 bases, with 10 bases remaining between them. CDR3 sequence reads: CASSHGPNYGYTF. The CDR3 DNA reads as TGTGCCAGCAGCCACGGGCCGAACTATGGCTACACCTTC.

This chain connects TRBV6-6 to TRBJ2-4, with D possibly being TRBD1 (6 bases). Trimming shortened V by 3 bases and J by 5 bases, and 11 bases separated the two germline ends. The CDR3 runs 14 residues. CDR1 and CDR2 (germline): MNHNY, SVGAGI (reference sequence). CDR3 sequence (DNA): TGTGCCAGCAGTTATCGTGCAGGGGAAAACATTCAGTACTTC. Translating gives CASSYRAGENIQYF.

J is TRBJ2-7 and V is TRBV6-5, with D possibly being TRBD1 (5 bases). V was shortened by 0 bases and J by 0 bases, with 12 bases between the two germline ends. From germline, CDR1 is MNHEY and CDR2 SVGAGI. The CDR3 spans 16 residues. CDR3 region: CASSYSNGALSYEQYF. CDR3 DNA sequence: TGTGCCAGCAGTTACTCGAATGGGGCCCTCTCCTACGAGCAGTACTTC.

V gene TRBV11-3 combines with J gene TRBJ1-1; 8 nucleotides agree with TRBD1. CDR1 SGHNT and CDR2 YENEEA come from the germline V gene. V was pared by 2 bases and J by 4 bases, with 12 bases of the junction left unmatched. CDR3 length: 17 amino acids. The CDR3 region is CASSLPPPDRGCTEAFF. The CDR3 nucleotides read TGTGCCAGCAGCTTACCCCCTCCCGACAGGGGTTGCACTGAAGCTTTCTTT.

This clone showed up just a few times. The V and J genes are TRBV27 and TRBJ2-7, with 8 bases lining up with TRBD1. Trimming at V came to 5 bases and at J to 5 bases, leaving 8 bases not matched to a gene. CDR1 MNHEY and CDR2 SMNVEV come from the germline V gene (reference sequence). The CDR3 has 14 amino acids. The CDR3 DNA follows: TGTGCCAGCAGTACTCGGACAGGGAGGAACGAGCAGTACTTC. As protein: CASSTRTGRNEQYF.

This clone was counted a few times. The rearrangement joins TRBV4-1 to TRBJ1-2; 7 bases line up with TRBD1. From germline, CDR1 is MGHRA and CDR2 YSYEKL. This CDR3 has 15 residues. The V and J ends lost 0 bases and 4 bases, in that order; junction bases with no gene match: 5. The CDR3 protein is CASSQDWDSPYGYTF. The CDR3 nucleotides read TGCGCCAGCAGCCAAGATTGGGACAGTCCCTATGGCTACACCTTC.

The CDR3 sequence is CSARPLNTQYF. DNA of the CDR3: TGCAGTGCTAGACCCTTAAATACGCAGTATTTT. The genes are TRBV20-1 and TRBJ2-3; D unresolved. Germline V gene lookup returns CDR1 DFQATT and CDR2 SNEGSKA (reference sequence). Between the trimmed V and J ends, which lost 2 bases and 7 bases, there was a span of 7 bases. The CDR3 sequence is 11 residues long.

The rearrangement links TRBV9 to TRBJ1-1; 9 nucleotides align to TRBD1. The ends lost 0 bases at V and 10 bases at J; junction bases unmatched: 4. The CDR3 has 13 residues. Germline-derived CDR1 and CDR2 are SGDLS and YYNGEE. The CDR3 coding sequence is TGTGCCAGCAGCGTAGCCCCGGGACAGGGAGCTTTCTTT. Its protein is CASSVAPGQGAFF. Filled out from reference TRBV9 and TRBJ1-1, the complete variable domain reads DSGVTQTPKHLITATGQRVTLRCSPRSGDLSVYWYQQSLDQGLQFLIQYYNGEERAKGNILERFSAQQFPDLHSELNLSSLELGDSALYFCASSVAPGQGAFFGQGTRLTVV.

The chain couples TRBV9 to TRBJ2-3; the match to TRBD1 covers 9 bases. CDR1 is SGDLS, CDR2 YYNGEE, per germline. This CDR3 is 15 amino acids long. Germline trimming cut 3 bases from V and 1 base from J; bases unmatched to any gene: 3. CDR3 in amino acids: CASSGRTGGTDTQYF. The CDR3 DNA sequence: TGTGCCAGCAGCGGACGGACAGGGGGCACAGATACGCAGTATTTT. Filled out from reference TRBV9 and TRBJ2-3, the complete variable domain reads DSGVTQTPKHLITATGQRVTLRCSPRSGDLSVYWYQQSLDQGLQFLIQYYNGEERAKGNILERFSAQQFPDLHSELNLSSLELGDSALYFCASSGRTGGTDTQYFGPGTRLTVL.

This clone showed up just a few times. The CDR3: CASSPVWGDEPKAFF. The CDR3 DNA reads as TGTGCCAGCAGTCCCGTCTGGGGGGATGAACCTAAAGCTTTCTTT. This chain connects TRBV25-1 to TRBJ1-1; possibly TRBD1 for D (5 bases). The CDR3 runs 15 residues. V lost 5 bases and J lost 9, with 22 bases in between. CDR1 is MGHDK, CDR2 SYGVNS, per germline.

Concerning this clone: One end of the junction fails to match germline, which may point to a read error. The V gene is TRBV7-7, the J gene TRBJ2-3, with 13 positions matching TRBD2. The CDR3 length is 15 residues. Germline V gene sequence: CDR1 SSHAT, CDR2 FNYEAQ (reference sequence). CDR3 protein: CASSPTSGRGYTQYF. The CDR3 nucleotides read TGTGCTAGCAGCCCAACTAGCGGGAGGGGATATACGCAGTATTTT.

This clone occurred once. The chain combines TRBV27 with TRBJ2-3, with 14 positions matching TRBD2. Per germline, CDR1 MNHEY and CDR2 SMNVEV (reference sequence). This CDR3 has 16 residues. Trimming took 3 bases from V and 1 from J; bases not matched to a gene: 0. The CDR3 sequence: CASSLGLAGGTDTQYF. The CDR3, as DNA: TGTGCCAGCAGTTTGGGACTAGCGGGGGGCACAGATACGCAGTATTTT.

The chain combines TRBV4-1 with TRBJ2-7; no reliable D call. Trimming removed 8 bases from V and 2 bases from J, with 7 bases in between. CDR1 and CDR2 (germline): MGHRA, YSYEKL. CDR3 length: 11 residues. The CDR3 bases are TGCGCCAGCTCGTCCCCCTACGAGCAGTACTTC. Translating gives CASSSPYEQYF.

V is TRBV6-5 and J is TRBJ2-7, with unresolved D. Per the germline V gene, CDR1 is MNHEY and CDR2 is SVGAGI. The CDR3 is 15 amino acids. The V end lost 2 bases, the J end lost 0 bases, and 11 bases lay between the germline ends. The CDR3 reads CASSYGVLPSYEQYF. The CDR3 DNA is TGTGCCAGCAGTTACGGGGTGCTTCCCTCCTACGAGCAGTACTTC.